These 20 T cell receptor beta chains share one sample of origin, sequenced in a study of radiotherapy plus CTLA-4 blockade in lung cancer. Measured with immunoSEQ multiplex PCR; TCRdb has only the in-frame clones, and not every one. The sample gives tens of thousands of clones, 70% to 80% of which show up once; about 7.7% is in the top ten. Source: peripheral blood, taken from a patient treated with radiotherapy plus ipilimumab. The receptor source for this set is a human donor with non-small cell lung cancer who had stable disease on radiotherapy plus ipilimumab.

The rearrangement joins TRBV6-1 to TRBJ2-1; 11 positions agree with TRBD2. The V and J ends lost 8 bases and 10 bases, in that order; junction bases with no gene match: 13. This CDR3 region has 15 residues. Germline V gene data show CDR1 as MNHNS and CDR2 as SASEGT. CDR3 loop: CASGSSGGPKTEQFF. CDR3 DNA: TGTGCCAGCGGCTCTAGCGGGGGGCCGAAAACCGAGCAGTTCTTC.

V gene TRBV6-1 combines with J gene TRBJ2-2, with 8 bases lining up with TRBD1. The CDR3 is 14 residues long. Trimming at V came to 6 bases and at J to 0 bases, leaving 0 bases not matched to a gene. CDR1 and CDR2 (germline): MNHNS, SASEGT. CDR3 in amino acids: CASRDRANTGELFF. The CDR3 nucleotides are TGTGCCAGCAGGGACAGGGCGAACACCGGGGAGCTGTTTTTT.

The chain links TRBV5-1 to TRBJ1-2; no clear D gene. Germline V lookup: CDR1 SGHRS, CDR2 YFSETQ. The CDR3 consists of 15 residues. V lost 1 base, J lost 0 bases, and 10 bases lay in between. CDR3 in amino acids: CASSLSGKANYGYTF. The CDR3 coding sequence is TGCGCCAGCAGCTTGTCGGGGAAGGCTAACTATGGCTACACCTTC. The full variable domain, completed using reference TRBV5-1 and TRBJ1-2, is KAGVTQTPRYLIKTRGQQVTLSCSPISGHRSVSWYQQTPGQGLQFLFEYFSETQRNKGNFPGRFSGRQFSNSRSEMNVSTLELGDSALYLCASSLSGKANYGYTFGSGTRLTVV.

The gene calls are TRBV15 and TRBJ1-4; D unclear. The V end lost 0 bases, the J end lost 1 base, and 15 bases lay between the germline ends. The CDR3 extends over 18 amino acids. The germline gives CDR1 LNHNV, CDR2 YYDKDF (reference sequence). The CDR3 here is CATSRDASPRRTNEKLFF. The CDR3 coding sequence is TGTGCCACCAGCAGAGATGCAAGTCCCCGGAGAACTAATGAAAAACTGTTTTTT.

The CDR3 loop is CASSSGGTGGGGYTF. CDR3 DNA: TGCGCCAGCTCGTCTGGAGGAACGGGGGGTGGTGGCTACACCTTC. The chain combines TRBV5-1 with TRBJ1-2; a weak D match, TRBD1 (5 bases). Germline loops: CDR1 SGHRS, CDR2 YFSETQ. This CDR3 region has 15 residues. V was clipped by 7 bases and J by 7 bases, with 23 bases between them.

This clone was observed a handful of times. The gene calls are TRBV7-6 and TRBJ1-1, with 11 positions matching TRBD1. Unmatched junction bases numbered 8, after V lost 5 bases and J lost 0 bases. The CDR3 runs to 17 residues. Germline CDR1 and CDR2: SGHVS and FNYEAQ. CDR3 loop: CASSPRRTGGMNTEAFF. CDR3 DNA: TGTGCCAGCAGCCCGCGTAGGACAGGGGGCATGAACACTGAAGCTTTCTTT.

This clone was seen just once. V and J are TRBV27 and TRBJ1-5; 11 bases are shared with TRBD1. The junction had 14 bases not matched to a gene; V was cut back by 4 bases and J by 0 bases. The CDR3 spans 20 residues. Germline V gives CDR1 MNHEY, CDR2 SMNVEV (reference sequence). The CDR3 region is CASSSRTGGSLAYSNQPQHF. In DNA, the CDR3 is TGTGCCAGCAGTTCCCGGACAGGGGGCTCTTTAGCTTATAGCAATCAGCCCCAGCATTTT.

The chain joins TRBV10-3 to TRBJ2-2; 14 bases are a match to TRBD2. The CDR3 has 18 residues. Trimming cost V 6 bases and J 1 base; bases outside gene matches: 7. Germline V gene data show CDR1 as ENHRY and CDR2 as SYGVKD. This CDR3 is CAIRMMGLAGVNTGELFF. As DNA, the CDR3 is TGTGCCATCAGAATGATGGGACTAGCGGGGGTGAACACCGGGGAGCTGTTTTTT.

As DNA, the CDR3 is TGTGCCAGCAGCCGGGACAGGGGGCGAGTACAGGATGGCTACACCTTC. This encodes CASSRDRGRVQDGYTF. The chain combines TRBV2 with TRBJ1-2, with 12 bases lining up with TRBD1. Trimming removed 6 bases from V and 6 bases from J; junction bases left unmatched: 11. Germline lookup yields CDR1 SNHLY and CDR2 FYNNEI. CDR3 length: 16 residues.

The CDR3 region is CASSSGTGEGNTIYF. CDR3 bases: TGTGCCAGCAGCTCCGGAACAGGGGAGGGAAACACCATATATTTT. The chain carries TRBV11-3 and TRBJ1-3; the match to TRBD1 covers 7 bases. V lost 4 bases to trimming and J lost 4 bases; unmatched junction nucleotides: 7. The CDR3 runs 15 residues. Germline CDR1 is SGHNT and CDR2 is YENEEA.

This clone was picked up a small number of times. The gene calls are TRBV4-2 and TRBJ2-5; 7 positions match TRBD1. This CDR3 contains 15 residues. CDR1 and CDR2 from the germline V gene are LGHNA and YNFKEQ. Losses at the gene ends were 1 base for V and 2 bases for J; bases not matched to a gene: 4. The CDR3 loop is CASSQGPGQQETQYF. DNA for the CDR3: TGTGCCAGCAGCCAAGGACCGGGACAGCAAGAGACCCAGTACTTC.

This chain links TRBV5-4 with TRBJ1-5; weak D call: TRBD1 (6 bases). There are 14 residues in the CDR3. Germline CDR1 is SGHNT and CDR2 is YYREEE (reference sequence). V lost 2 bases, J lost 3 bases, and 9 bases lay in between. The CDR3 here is CASSFSGVNQPQHF. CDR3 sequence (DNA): TGTGCCAGCAGCTTCTCAGGGGTCAATCAGCCCCAGCATTTT.

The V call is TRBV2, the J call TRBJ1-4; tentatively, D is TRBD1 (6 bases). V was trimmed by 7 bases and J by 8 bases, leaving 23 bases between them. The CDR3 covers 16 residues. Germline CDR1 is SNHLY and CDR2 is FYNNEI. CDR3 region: CASNTPTRDTTEKLFF. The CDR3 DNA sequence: TGTGCCAGCAATACGCCGACCCGGGACACCACAGAAAAACTGTTTTTT. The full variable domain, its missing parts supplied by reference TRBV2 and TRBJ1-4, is EPEVTQTPSHQVTQMGQEVILRCVPISNHLYFYWYRQILGQKVEFLVSFYNNEISEKSEIFDDQFSVERPDGSNFTLKIRSTKLEDSAMYFCASNTPTRDTTEKLFFGSGTQLSVL.

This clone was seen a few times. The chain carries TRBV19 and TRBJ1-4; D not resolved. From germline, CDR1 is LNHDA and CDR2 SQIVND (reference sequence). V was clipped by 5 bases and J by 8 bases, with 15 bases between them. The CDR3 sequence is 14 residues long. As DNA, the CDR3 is TGTGCCAGTAGTCCGGACCCCCAGAGAGAAAAACTGTTTTTT. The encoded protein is CASSPDPQREKLFF.

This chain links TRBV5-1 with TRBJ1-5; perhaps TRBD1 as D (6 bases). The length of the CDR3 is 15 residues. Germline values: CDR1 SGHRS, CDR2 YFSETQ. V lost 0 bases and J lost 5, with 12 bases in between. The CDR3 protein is CASSLEGQPYQPQHF. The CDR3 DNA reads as TGCGCCAGCAGCTTGGAAGGACAGCCTTATCAGCCCCAGCATTTT.

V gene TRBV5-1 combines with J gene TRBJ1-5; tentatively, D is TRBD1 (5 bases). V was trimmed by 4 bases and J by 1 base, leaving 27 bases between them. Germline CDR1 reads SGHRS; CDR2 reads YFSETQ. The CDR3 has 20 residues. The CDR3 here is CASSHILGEGAGESNQPQHF. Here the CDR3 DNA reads TGCGCCAGCAGCCATATCCTGGGGGAGGGAGCGGGGGAAAGCAATCAGCCCCAGCATTTT.

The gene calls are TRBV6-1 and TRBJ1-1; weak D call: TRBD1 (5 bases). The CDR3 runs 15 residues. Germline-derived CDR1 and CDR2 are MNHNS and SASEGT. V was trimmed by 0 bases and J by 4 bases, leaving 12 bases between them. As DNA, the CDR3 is TGTGCCAGCAGTGAAGCGGGGGTGGTTGGCACTGAAGCTTTCTTT. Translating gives CASSEAGVVGTEAFF.

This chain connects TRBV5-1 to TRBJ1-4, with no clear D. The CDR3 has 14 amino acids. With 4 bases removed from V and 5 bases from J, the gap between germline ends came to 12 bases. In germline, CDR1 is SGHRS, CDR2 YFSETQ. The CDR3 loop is CASSLGEINEKLFF. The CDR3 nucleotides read TGCGCCAGCAGCCTGGGTGAGATAAATGAAAAACTGTTTTTT.

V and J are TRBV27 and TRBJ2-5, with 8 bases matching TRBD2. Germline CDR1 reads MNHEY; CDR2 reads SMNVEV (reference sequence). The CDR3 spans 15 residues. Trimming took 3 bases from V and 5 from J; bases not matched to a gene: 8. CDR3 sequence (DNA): TGTGCCAGCAGTTTTCGGGAGGGCGGTCTGGAGACCCAGTACTTC. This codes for CASSFREGGLETQYF.

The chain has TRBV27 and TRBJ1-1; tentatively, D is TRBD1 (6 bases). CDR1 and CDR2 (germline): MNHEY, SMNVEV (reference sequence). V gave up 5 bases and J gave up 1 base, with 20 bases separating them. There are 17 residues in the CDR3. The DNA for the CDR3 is TGTGCCAGCAGTGCAGCAGGGGTTATAGGGAGGAACACTGAAGCTTTCTTT. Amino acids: CASSAAGVIGRNTEAFF.